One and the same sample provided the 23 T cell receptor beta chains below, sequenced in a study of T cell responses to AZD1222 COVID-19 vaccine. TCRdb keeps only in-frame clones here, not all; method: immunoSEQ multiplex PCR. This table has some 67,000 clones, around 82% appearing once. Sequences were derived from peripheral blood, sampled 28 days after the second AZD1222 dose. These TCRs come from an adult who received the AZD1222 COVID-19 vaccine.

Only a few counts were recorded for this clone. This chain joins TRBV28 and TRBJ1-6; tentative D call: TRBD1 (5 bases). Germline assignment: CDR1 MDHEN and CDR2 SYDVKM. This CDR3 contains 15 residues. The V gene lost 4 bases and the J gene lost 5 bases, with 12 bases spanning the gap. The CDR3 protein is CASSSRDGHNSPLHF. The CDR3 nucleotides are TGTGCCAGCAGTTCCCGGGACGGACATAATTCACCCCTCCACTTT. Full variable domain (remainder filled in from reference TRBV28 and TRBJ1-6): DVKVTQSSRYLVKRTGEKVFLECVQDMDHENMFWYRQDPGLGLRLIYFSYDVKMKEKGDIPEGYSVSREKKERFSLILESASTNQTSMYLCASSSRDGHNSPLHFGNGTRLTVT.

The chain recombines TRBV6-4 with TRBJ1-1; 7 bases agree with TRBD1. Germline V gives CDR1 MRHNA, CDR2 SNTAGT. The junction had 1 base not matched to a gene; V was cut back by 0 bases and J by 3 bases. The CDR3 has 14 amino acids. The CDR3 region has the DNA TGTGCCAGCAGTGACTCAGGGGGCCACACTGAAGCTTTCTTT. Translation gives CASSDSGGHTEAFF.

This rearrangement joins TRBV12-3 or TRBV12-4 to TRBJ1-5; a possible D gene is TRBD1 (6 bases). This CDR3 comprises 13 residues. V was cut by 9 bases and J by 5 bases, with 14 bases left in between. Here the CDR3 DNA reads TGTGCCAGTCGGAGGGGGTCGGATCAGCCCCAGCATTTT. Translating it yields CASRRGSDQPQHF.

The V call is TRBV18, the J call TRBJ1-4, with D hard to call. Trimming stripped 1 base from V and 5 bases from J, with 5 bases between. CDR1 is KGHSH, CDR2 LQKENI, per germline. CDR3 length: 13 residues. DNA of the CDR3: TGTGCCAGCTCACCACGAGGGAATGAAAAACTGTTTTTT. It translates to CASSPRGNEKLFF.

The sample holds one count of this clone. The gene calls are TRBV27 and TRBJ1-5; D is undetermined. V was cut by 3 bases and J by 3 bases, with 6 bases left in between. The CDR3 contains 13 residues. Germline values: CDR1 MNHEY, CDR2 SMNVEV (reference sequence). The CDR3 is CASSFDFNQPQHF. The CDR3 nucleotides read TGTGCCAGCAGTTTCGACTTCAATCAGCCCCAGCATTTT.

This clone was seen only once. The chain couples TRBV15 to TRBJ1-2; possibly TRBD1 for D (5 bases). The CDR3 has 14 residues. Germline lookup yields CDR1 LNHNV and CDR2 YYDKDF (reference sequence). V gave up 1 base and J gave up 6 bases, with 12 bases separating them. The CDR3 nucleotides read TGTGCCACCAGCAGAGTTATCGGGGGTGATGGCTACACCTTC. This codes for CATSRVIGGDGYTF.

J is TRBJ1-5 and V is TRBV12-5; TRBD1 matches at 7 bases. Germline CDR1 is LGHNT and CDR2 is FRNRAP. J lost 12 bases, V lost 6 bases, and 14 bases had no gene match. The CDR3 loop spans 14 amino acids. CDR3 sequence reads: CASGPGQSYLGQHF. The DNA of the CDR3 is TGTGCTAGTGGACCGGGACAGTCCTATCTGGGCCAGCATTTT. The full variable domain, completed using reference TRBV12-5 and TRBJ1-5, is DARVTQTPRHKVTEMGQEVTMRCQPILGHNTVFWYRQTMMQGLELLAYFRNRAPLDDSGMPKDRFSAEMPDATLATLKIQPSEPRDSAVYFCASGPGQSYLGQHFGDGTRLSIL.

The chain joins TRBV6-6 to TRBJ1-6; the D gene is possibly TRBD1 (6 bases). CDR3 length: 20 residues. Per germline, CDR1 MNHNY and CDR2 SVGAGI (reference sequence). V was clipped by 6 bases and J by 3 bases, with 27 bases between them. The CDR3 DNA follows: TGTGCCAGCAGCCAAACCGGGGGGCAGTTTATCGCAAACTATAATTCACCCCTCCACTTT. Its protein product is CASSQTGGQFIANYNSPLHF.

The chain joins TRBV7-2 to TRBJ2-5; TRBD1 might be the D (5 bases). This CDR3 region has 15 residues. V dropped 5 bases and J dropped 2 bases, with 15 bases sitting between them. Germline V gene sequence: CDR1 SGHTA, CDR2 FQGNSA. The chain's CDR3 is CASSPIGQSQETQYF. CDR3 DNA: TGTGCCAGCAGCCCCATCGGACAATCTCAAGAGACCCAGTACTTC.

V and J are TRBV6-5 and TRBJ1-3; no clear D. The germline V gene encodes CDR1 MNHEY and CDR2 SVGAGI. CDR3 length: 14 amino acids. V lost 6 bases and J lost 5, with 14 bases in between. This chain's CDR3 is CASSSPTARNTIYF. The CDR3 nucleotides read TGTGCCAGCAGCTCCCCCACGGCGCGAAACACCATATATTTT.

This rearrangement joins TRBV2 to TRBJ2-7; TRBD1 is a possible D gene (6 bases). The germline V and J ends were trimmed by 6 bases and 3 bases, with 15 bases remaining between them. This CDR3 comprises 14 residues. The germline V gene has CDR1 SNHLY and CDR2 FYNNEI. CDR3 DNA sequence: TGTGCCAGCAGCACACAGGGAGAACACTACGAGCAGTACTTC. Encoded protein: CASSTQGEHYEQYF.

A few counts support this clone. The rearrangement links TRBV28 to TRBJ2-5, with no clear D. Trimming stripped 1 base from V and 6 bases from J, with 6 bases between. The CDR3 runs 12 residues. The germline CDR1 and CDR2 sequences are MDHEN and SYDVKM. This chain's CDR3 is CASSLYQQTQYF. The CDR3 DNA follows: TGTGCCAGCAGTTTATATCAGCAGACCCAGTACTTC.

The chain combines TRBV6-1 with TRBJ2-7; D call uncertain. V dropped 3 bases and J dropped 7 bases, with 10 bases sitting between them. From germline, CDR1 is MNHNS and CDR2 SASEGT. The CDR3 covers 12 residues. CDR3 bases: TGTGCCAGCAGTGACCCCGGCCGGGAGCAGTACTTC. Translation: CASSDPGREQYF.

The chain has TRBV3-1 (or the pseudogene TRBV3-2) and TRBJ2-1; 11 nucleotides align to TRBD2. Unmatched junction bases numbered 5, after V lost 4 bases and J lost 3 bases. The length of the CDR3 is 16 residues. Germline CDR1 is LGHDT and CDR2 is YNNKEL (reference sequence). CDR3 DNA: TGTGCCAGCAGCCCCTTAGCGGGGGGGTTCTACAATGAGCAGTTCTTC. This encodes CASSPLAGGFYNEQFF.

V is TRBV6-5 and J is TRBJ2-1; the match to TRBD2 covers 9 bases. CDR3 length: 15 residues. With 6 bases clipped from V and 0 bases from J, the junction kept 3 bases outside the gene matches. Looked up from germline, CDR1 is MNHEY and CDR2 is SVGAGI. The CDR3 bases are TGTGCCAGCAGACCTAGCGGGGCCTCCTACAATGAGCAGTTCTTC. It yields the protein CASRPSGASYNEQFF.

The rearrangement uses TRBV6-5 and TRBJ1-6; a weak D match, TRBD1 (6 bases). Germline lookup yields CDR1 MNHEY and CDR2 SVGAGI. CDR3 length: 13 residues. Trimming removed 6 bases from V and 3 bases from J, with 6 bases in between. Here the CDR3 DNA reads TGTGCCAGCAGACAGGGCTATAATTCACCCCTCCACTTT. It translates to CASRQGYNSPLHF.

This CDR3 is CASSPLGAGASTDTQYF. Here the CDR3 DNA reads TGTGCCAGCAGCCCACTTGGGGCGGGGGCCTCCACAGATACGCAGTATTTT. The chain is built from TRBV7-8 and TRBJ2-3; tentative D call: TRBD2 (7 bases). The length of the CDR3 is 17 residues. Germline V CDR1 and CDR2: SGHVS, FQNEAQ. V lost 5 bases to trimming and J lost 2 bases, with 20 bases between them.

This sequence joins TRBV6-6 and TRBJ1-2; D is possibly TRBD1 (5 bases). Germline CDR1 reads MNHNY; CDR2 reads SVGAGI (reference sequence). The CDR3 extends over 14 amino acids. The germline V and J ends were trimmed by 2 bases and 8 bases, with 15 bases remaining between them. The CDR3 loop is CASSYGRERGGYTF. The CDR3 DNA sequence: TGTGCCAGCAGTTACGGGCGGGAAAGGGGCGGCTACACCTTC.

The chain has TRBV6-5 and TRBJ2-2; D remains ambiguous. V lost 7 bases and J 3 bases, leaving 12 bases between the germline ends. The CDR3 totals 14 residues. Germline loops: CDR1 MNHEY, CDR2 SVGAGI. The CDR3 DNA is TGTGCCAGCACGGGTGGGCCACACACCGGGGAGCTGTTTTTT. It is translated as CASTGGPHTGELFF.

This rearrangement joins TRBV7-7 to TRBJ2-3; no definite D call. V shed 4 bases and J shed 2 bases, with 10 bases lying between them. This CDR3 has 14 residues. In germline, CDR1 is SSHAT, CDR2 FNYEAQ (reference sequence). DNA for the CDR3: TGTGCCAGCAGCTCGAGCGATGACACAGATACGCAGTATTTT. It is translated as CASSSSDDTDTQYF.

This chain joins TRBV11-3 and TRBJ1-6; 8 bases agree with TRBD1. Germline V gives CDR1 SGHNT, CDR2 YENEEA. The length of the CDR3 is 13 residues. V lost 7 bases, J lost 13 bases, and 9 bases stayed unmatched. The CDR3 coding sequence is TGTGCCAGCAACAGGACAGGGTGTGTTCCCCTCCACTTT. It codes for CASNRTGCVPLHF.

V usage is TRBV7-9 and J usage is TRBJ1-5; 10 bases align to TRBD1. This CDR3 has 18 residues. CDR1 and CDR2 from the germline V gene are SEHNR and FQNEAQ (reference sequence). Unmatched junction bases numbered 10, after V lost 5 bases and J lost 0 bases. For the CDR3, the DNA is TGTGCCAGCAGCCGCCTGGGACAGGGGCAGTATAGCAATCAGCCCCAGCATTTT. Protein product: CASSRLGQGQYSNQPQHF.

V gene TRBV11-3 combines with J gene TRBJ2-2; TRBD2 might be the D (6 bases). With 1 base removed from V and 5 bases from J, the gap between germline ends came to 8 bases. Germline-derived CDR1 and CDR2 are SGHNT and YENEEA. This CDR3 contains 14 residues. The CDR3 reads CASSLVSGTGELFF. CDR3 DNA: TGTGCCAGCAGCTTAGTAAGCGGGACCGGGGAGCTGTTTTTT.